This record looks at one T cell receptor (beta chain) sequence and its context. The antigen is undetermined. This record comes from a study of T cell responses to AZD1222 COVID-19 vaccine. General study results and limits: Donors in the cohort were predominantly white British and more often female, and clonal diversity was possibly underestimated.

Generated by immunoSEQ multiplex PCR, the TCRdb table keeps only in-frame clones and is missing some. Of roughly 140,000 clones listed, 75% to 95% are singletons. The TCR sequence derives from an adult in good health. The sample here was peripheral blood, taken on day 0 of MenACWY control vaccination.

CDR3 sequence: CASSLAWGIGELFF. The CDR3 DNA reads as TGTGCCAGCAGCTTAGCATGGGGGATCGGGGAGCTGTTTTTT. The rearrangement uses TRBV7-2 and TRBJ2-2; either TRBD1 or TRBD2 may supply D (5 bases each). This CDR3 region has 14 residues. Germline CDR1 and CDR2: SGHTA and FQGNSA. The V and J ends lost 0 bases and 7 bases respectively, with 9 bases between them.